The present T cell receptor beta chain was sequenced within a study of cytomegalovirus exposure and HLA in healthy donors (dated by TCRdb to the late 2010s). Concerning the study at large: A later analysis indicated that the 90 to 150 validation repertoires were generated on the platform also employed for the 700 or so repertoires of the first cohort. A separate validation cohort of roughly 130 different subjects was used in addition to the roughly 700-subject first cohort. The study aimed to test whether cataloging public T cell receptors could reveal signatures of past pathogen exposure. To predict cytomegalovirus infection status, the study combined high-throughput TCR immunosequencing, statistical association of individual TCRs with disease status, and machine learning. The study at large found these results: A later analysis lacked HLA typing for the validation cohort, so it scored co-occurrence in that cohort across all 110 or so repertoires. Cytomegalovirus status was reported to be diagnosed by the classifier with high specificity and sensitivity in both the original and validation cohorts. The study listed 164 TCR beta chains as associated with cytomegalovirus. According to the authors, the approach could potentially be generalized to other disease states and immunological phenotypes. In a later analysis, TCRs clustered in the first cohort were found to also tend to co-occur in the approximately 120 validation repertoires, with over 90% of cluster scores above 0. Most TCR sequences were seen in very few donors, while some public TCRs were found in many individuals. In vitro tests confirmed that a few of the cytomegalovirus-associated TCR beta chains recognize cytomegalovirus antigens.

The sample holds one count of this clone. This receptor's antigen is unknown. Base-call qualities are not available, and no considerably larger clone is one nucleotide away. The V end gives up 2 bases and the J end 6 bases, leaving 4 bases in the junction not matched to a gene. Spanning cysteine to phenylalanine, the CDR3 consists of 15 amino acids. The retained sequence is limited to the CDR3, 45 bases, with the frame set at the first base. In the germline V gene, CDR1 corresponds to SGHTA and CDR2 to FQGTGA. Receptor libraries were prepared by the immunoSEQ multiplex PCR assay. The study's processing was this. A statistical classification framework was built for diagnosing cytomegalovirus status from the catalog of TCR beta chain sequences. Here the immuneACCESS table is served through TCRdb, limited to in-frame sequences with V and J called. Missing clones are a known gap in these copies; in checked studies unresolved V genes cover under half, and the rest lacks a known reason. The D gene and trimming were derived from the DNA, and the V and J assignments and clone size from that table. In all, the sample holds about 330,000 clones, and approximately 86% of those were seen once. Roughly 1.2% of the sample is held by the ten biggest clonotypes.

The donors belonged to the validation cohort of 120 subjects, which was separate from the approximately 610-subject first cohort. The sequence came from a woman in her thirties in good health and CMV-seropositive. Sequencing used PBMCs. The V gene is TRBV7-3 and the J gene is TRBJ2-1; 10 central bases correspond to TRBD1. The nucleotide sequence reads as follows: TGTGCCAGCAGCTTATCCGGGACAGGGGTCAATGAGCAGTTCTTC. It encodes CASSLSGTGVNEQFF.